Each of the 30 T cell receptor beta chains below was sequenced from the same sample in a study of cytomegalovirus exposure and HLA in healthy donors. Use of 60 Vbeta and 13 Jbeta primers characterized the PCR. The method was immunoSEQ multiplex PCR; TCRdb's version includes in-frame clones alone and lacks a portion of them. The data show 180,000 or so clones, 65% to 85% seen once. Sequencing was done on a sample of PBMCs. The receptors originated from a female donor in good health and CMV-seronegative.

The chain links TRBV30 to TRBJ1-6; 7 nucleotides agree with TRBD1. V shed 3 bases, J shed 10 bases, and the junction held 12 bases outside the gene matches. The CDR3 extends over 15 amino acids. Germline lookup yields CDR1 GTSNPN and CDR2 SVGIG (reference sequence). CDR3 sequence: CAWRARQGIGSPLHF. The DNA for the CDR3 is TGTGCCTGGAGGGCCCGACAGGGAATAGGATCACCCCTCCACTTT.

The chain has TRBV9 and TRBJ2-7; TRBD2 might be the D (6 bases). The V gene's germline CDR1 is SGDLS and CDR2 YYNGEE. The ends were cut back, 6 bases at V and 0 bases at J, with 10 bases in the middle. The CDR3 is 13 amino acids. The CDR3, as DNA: TGTGCCAGCAACGGGGGAAGCTCCTACGAGCAGTACTTC. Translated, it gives CASNGGSSYEQYF.

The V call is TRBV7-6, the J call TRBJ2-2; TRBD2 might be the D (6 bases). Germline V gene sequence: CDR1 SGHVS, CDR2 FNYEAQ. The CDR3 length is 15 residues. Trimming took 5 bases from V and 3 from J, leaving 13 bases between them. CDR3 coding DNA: TGTGCCAGCAGCCCAGTGGCGGGGTACACCGGGGAGCTGTTTTTT. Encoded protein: CASSPVAGYTGELFF.

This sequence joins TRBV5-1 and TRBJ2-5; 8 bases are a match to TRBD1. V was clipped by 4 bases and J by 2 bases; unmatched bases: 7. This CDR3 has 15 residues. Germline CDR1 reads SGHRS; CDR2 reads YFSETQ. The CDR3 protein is CASSTNTGGQETQYF. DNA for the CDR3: TGCGCCAGCAGCACAAATACAGGGGGTCAAGAGACCCAGTACTTC.

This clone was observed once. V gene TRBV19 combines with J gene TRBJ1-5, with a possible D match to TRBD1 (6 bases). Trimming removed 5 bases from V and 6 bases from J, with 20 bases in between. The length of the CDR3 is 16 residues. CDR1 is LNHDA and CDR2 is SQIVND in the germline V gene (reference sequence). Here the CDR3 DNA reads TGTGCCAGTAGTCTCCGGGACACCATGAGCGGTCAGCCCCAGCATTTT. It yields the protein CASSLRDTMSGQPQHF.

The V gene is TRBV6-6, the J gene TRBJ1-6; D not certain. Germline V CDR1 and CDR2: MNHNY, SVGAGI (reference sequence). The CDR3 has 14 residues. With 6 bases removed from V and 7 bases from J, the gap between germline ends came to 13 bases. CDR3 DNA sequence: TGTGCCAGCAGAACTGGGTGGGAGAATTCACCCCTCCACTTT. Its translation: CASRTGWENSPLHF.

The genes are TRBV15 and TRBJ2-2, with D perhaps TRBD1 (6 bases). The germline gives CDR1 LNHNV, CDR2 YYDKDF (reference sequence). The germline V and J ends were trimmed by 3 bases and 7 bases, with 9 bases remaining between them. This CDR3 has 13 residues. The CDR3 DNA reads TGTGCCACCAGCAGGGGGGCTGGCGGGGAGCTGTTTTTT. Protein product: CATSRGAGGELFF. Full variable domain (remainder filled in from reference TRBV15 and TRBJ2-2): DAMVIQNPRYQVTQFGKPVTLSCSQTLNHNVMYWYQQKSSQAPKLLFHYYDKDFNNEADTPDNFQSRRPNTSFCFLDIRSPGLGDTAMYLCATSRGAGGELFFGEGSRLTVL.

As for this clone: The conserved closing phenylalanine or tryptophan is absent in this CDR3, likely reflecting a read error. The CDR3 sequence is CASSLQGNGYTL. As DNA, the CDR3 is TGTGCCAGCAGTCTACAGGGTAATGGCTACACCCTC. The chain recombines TRBV2 with TRBJ1-2, with D possibly being TRBD1 (6 bases). The V gene lost 5 bases and the J gene lost 6 bases, with 10 bases spanning the gap. The CDR3 totals 12 residues. Per germline, CDR1 SNHLY and CDR2 FYNNEI.

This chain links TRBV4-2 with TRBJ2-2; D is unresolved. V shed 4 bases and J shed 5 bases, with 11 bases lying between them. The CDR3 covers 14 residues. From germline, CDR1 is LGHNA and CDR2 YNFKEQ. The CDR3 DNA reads TGTGCCAGCAGCCTGCCGGGTGGTACCGGGGAGCTGTTTTTT. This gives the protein CASSLPGGTGELFF.

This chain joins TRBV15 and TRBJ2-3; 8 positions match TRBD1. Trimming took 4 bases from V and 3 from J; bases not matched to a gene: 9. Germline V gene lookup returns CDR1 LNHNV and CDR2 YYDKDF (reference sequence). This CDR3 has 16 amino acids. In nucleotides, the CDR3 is TGTGCCACCAGCACGGGGACAGGAGGGGGGACAGATACGCAGTATTTT. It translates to CATSTGTGGGTDTQYF.

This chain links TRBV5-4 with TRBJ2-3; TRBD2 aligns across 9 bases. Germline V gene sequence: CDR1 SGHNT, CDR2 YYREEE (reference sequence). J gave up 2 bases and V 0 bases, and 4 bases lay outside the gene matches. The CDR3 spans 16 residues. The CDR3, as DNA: TGTGCCAGCAGCTTGGGTGCGGGGGGGACCACAGATACGCAGTATTTT. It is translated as CASSLGAGGTTDTQYF.

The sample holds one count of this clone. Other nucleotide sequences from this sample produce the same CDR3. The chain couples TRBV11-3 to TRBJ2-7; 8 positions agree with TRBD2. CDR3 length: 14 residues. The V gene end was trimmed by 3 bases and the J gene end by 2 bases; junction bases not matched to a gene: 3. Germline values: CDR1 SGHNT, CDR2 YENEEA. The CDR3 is CASSLSGSTYEQYF. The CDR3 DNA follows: TGTGCCAGCAGCTTGAGCGGGAGTACCTACGAGCAGTACTTC.

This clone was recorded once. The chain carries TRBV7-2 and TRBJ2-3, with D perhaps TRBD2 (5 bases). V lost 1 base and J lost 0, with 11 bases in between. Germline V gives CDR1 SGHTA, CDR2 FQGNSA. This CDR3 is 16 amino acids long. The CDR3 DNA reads TGTGCCAGCAGCTTAGGTCCGGACTCTAGCACAGATACGCAGTATTTT. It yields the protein CASSLGPDSSTDTQYF.

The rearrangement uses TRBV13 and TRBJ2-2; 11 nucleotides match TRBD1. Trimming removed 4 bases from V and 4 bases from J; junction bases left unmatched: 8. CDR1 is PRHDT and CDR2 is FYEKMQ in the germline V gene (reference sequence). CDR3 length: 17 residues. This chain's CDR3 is CASSYPGTGGATGELFF. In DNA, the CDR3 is TGTGCCAGCAGCTACCCCGGGACAGGGGGTGCCACCGGGGAGCTGTTTTTT.

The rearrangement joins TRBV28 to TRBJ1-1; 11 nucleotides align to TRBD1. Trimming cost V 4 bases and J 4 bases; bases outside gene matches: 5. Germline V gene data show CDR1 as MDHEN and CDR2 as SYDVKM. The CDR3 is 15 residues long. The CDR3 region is CASSSPGTGGTEAFF. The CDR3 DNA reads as TGTGCCAGCAGTTCCCCCGGGACAGGGGGCACTGAAGCTTTCTTT. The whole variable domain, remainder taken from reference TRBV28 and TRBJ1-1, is DVKVTQSSRYLVKRTGEKVFLECVQDMDHENMFWYRQDPGLGLRLIYFSYDVKMKEKGDIPEGYSVSREKKERFSLILESASTNQTSMYLCASSSPGTGGTEAFFGQGTRLTVV.

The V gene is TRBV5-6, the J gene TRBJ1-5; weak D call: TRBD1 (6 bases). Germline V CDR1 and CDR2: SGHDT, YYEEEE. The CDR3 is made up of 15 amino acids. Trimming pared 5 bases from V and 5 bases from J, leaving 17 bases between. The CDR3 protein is CASSWFDRQDQPQHF. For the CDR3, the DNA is TGTGCCAGCAGTTGGTTCGACAGGCAGGATCAGCCCCAGCATTTT.

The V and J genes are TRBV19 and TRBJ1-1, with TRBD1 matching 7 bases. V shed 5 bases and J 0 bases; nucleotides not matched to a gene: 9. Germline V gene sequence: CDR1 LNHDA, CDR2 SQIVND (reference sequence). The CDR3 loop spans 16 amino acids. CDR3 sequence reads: CASSRQGGVMNTEAFF. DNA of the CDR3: TGTGCCAGTAGTCGACAGGGTGGGGTCATGAACACTGAAGCTTTCTTT.

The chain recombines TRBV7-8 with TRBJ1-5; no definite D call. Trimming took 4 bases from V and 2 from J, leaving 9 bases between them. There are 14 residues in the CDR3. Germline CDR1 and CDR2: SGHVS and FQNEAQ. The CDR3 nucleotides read TGTGCCAGCAGCTCCAAAGGAGGCAATCAGCCCCAGCATTTT. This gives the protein CASSSKGGNQPQHF.

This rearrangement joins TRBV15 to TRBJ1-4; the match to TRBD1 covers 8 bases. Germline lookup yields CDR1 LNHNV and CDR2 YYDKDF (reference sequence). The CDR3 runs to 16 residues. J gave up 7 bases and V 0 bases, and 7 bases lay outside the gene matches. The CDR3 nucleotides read TGTGCCACCAGCAGAGATCGGGACAGGTGGGGTGAAAAACTGTTTTTT. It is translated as CATSRDRDRWGEKLFF.

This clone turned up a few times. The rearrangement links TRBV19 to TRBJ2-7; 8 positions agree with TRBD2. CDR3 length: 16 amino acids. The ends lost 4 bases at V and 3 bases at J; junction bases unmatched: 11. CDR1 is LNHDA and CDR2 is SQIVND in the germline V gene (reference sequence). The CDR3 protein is CASSSPPSGSSYEQYF. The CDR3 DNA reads TGTGCCAGTAGTAGCCCCCCTAGCGGGTCTAGCTACGAGCAGTACTTC.

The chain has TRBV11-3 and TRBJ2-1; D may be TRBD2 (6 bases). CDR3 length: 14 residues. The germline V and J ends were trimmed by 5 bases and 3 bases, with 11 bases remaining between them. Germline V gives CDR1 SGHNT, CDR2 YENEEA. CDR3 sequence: CASSPGGIYNEQFF. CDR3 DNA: TGTGCCAGCAGCCCCGGGGGAATCTACAATGAGCAGTTCTTC.

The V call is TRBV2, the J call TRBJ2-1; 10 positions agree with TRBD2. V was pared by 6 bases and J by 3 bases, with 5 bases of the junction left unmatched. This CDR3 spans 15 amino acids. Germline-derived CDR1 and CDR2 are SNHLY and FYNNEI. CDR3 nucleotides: TGTGCCAGCAGAGGGAGACTAGCGGGCTACAATGAGCAGTTCTTC. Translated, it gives CASRGRLAGYNEQFF.

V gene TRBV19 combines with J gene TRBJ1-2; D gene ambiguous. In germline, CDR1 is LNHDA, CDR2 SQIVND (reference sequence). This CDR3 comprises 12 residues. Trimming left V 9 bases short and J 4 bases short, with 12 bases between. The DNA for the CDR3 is TGTGCCAGCAGAGAGAGGGTCTATGGCTACACCTTC. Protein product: CASRERVYGYTF.

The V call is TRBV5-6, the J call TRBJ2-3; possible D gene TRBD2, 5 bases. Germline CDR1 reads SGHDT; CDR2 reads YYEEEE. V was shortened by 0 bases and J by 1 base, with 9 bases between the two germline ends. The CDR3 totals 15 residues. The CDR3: CASSLGISGTDTQYF. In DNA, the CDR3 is TGTGCCAGCAGCTTGGGTATTAGCGGCACAGATACGCAGTATTTT.

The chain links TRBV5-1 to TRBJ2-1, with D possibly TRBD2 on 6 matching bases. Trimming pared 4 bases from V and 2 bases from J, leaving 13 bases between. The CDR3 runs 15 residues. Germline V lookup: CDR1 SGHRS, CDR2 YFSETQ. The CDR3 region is CASSGGLATYNEQFF. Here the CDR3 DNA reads TGCGCCAGCAGCGGGGGTCTAGCGACCTACAATGAGCAGTTCTTC. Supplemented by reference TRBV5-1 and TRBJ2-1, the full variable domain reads KAGVTQTPRYLIKTRGQQVTLSCSPISGHRSVSWYQQTPGQGLQFLFEYFSETQRNKGNFPGRFSGRQFSNSRSEMNVSTLELGDSALYLCASSGGLATYNEQFFGPGTRLTVL.

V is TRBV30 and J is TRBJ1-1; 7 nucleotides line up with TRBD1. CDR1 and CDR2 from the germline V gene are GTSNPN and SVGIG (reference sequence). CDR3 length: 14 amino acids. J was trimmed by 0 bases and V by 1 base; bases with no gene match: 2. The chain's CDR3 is CAWSGQGLNTEAFF. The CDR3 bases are TGTGCCTGGAGTGGACAGGGACTGAACACTGAAGCTTTCTTT.

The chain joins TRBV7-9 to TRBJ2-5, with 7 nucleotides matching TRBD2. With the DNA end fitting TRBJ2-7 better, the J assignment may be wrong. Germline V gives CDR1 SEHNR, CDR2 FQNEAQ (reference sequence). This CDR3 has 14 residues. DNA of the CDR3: TGTGCCAGCAGCTTAACTAGCGAAACTGACGAGCAGTACTTC. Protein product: CASSLTSETDEQYF.

Here the CDR3 DNA reads TGTGCCAGCAGCTACACGGGACAGTATAGCAATCAGCCCCAGCATTTT. Residues: CASSYTGQYSNQPQHF. This chain connects TRBV21-1 to TRBJ1-5; TRBD1, the table's D call, lacks a check against the DNA. TRBV21-1 is a pseudogene locus. The CDR3 spans 16 residues.

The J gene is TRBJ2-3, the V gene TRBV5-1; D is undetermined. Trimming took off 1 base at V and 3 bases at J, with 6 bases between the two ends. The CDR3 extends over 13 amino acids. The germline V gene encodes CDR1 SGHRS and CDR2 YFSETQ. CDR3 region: CASSLYMTDTQYF. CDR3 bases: TGCGCCAGCAGCTTGTATATGACAGATACGCAGTATTTT.

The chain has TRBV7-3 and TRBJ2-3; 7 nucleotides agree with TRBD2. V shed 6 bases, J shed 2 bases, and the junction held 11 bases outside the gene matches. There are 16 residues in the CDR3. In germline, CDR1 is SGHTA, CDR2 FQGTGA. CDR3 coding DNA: TGTGCCAGCAGTCCAGCTAGCGGATATACCACAGATACGCAGTATTTT. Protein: CASSPASGYTTDTQYF.